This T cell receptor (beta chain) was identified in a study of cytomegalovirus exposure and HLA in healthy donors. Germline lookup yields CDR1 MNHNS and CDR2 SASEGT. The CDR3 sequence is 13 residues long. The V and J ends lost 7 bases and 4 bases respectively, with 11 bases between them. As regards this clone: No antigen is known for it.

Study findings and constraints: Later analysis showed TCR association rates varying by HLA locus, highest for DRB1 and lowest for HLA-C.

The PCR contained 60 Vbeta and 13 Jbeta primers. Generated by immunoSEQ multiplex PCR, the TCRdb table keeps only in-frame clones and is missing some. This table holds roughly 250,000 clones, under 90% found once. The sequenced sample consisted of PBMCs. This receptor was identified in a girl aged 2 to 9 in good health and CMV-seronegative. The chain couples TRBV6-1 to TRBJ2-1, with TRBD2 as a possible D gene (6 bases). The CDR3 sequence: CASIRRGYNEQFF. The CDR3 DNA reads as TGTGCCAGCATCCGGCGGGGTTACAATGAGCAGTTCTTC.